This is a list of T cell receptor beta chains from one sample in a study of CD8 T cells in ankylosing spondylitis. TCRdb passed the 5' RACE reads through MiXCR, listing each CDR3 protein once. The sample yields around 280,000 distinct CDR3 sequences, roughly 20% seen once. Material: blood, either unsorted or a sorted T cell fraction (not recorded which). The source is a male donor with ankylosing spondylitis or in good health (not recorded which). Each CDR3 is given with its conserved first and last residue. D genes are given only for firm matches. Part of the rows lack a size; the others show once, few, many or a class for expanded clones.

NA	TRBD2	TRBV5-1	TRBJ2-5	CASSPGAGKETQYF	TGCGCCAGCAGCCCAGGAGCGGGGAAAGAGACCCAGTACTTC
NA	NA	TRBV5-4	TRBJ2-1	CASSSNLAPEQFF	TGTGCCAGCAGCTCCAACCTAGCGCCTGAGCAGTTCTTC
NA	NA	TRBV11-2	TRBJ2-3	CASSPRLSGAGTDTQYF	TGTGCCAGCAGTCCTCGACTGTCAGGGGCTGGCACAGATACGCAGTATTTT
few	NA	TRBV9	TRBJ2-3	CASSVVGDTQYF	TGTGCCAGCAGCGTAGTTGGGGATACGCAGTATTTT
NA	NA	TRBV5-1	TRBJ1-1	CASSPDSYTEAFF	TGCGCCAGCAGCCCGGACAGTTACACTGAAGCTTTCTTT
few	TRBD1	TRBV29-1	TRBJ2-2	CSVGAGQGLTGELFF	TGCAGCGTTGGTGCGGGACAGGGGCTCACCGGGGAGCTGTTTTTT
NA	NA	TRBV2	TRBJ2-3	CASRASTDTQYF	TGTGCCAGCAGGGCTAGCACAGATACGCAGTATTTT
NA	NA	TRBV6-1	TRBJ1-2	CASSPGHEGGYTF	TGTGCCAGCAGCCCGGGACATGAGGGCGGCTACACCTTC
many	TRBD1	TRBV5-1	TRBJ1-2	CASSPGQLYGYTF	TGCGCCAGCAGCCCGGGACAGTTATATGGCTACACCTTC
NA	TRBD1	TRBV28	TRBJ1-5	CASSSGQGNNQPQHF	TGTGCCAGCAGTTCCGGACAGGGGAACAATCAGCCCCAGCATTTT
NA	NA	TRBV9	TRBJ2-6	CASSASGSGANVLTF	TGTGCCAGCAGCGCGTCCGGCTCTGGGGCCAACGTCCTGACTTTC
many	NA	TRBV5-1	TRBJ2-2	CASSLGPYADGELFF	TGCGCCAGCAGCTTGGGACCATACGCGGACGGGGAGCTGTTTTTT
NA	NA	TRBV7-2	TRBJ1-6	CASSLVPLDNSPLHF	TGTGCCAGCAGCTTGGTGCCGCTGGATAATTCACCCCTCCACTTT
NA	NA	TRBV7-8	TRBJ1-5	CASSLSRQEPQPQHF	TGTGCCAGCAGCTTATCAAGACAGGAACCTCAGCCCCAGCATTTT
few	TRBD2	TRBV29-1	TRBJ2-3	CSVGATSGSTDTQYF	TGCAGCGTTGGGGCAACTAGCGGTAGCACAGATACGCAGTATTTT
NA	TRBD2	TRBV2	TRBJ2-3	CASSGGGLAGPSTDTQYF	TGTGCCAGCAGTGGAGGGGGACTAGCGGGGCCAAGCACAGATACGCAGTATTTT
few	TRBD2	TRBV12-3/TRBV12-4	TRBJ2-3	CASSFKRGGTDTQYF	TGTGCCAGCAGTTTTAAGCGGGGGGGCACAGATACGCAGTATTTT
few	NA	TRBV7-6	TRBJ2-5	CASSPPEGGTQYF	TGTGCCAGCAGCCCCCCGGAGGGGGGGACCCAGTACTTC
NA	NA	TRBV27	TRBJ2-5	CASSQTGVWETQYF	TGTGCCAGCAGTCAGACTGGGGTTTGGGAGACCCAGTACTTC
few	NA	TRBV20-1	TRBJ2-1	CSARGLARNNEQFF	TGCAGTGCTAGAGGTCTAGCGAGAAACAATGAGCAGTTCTTC
NA	NA	TRBV6-1	TRBJ2-1	CASSETRNSYNEQFF	TGTGCCAGCAGTGAAACCAGAAACTCCTACAATGAGCAGTTCTTC